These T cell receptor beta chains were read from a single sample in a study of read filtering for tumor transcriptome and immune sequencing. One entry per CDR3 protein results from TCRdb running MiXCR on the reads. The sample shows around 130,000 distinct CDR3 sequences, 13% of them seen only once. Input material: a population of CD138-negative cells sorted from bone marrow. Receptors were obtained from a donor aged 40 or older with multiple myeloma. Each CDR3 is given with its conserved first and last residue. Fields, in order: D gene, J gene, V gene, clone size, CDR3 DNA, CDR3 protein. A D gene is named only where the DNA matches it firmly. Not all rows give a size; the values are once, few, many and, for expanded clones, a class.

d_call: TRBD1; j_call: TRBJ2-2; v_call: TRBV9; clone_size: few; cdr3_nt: TGTGCCAGCAGCCGGGGGACAGGGTACACCGGGGAGCTGTTTTTT; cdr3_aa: CASSRGTGYTGELFF
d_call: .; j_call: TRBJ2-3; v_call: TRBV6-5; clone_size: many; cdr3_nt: TGTGCCAGTATACGCGGGGCTGGCGCAGATACGCAGTATTTT; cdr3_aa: CASIRGAGADTQYF
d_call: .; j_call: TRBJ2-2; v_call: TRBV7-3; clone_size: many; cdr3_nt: TGTGCCAGCAGCCAAAGGGCGGGTTTCATGGCCGGGGAGCTGTTTTTT; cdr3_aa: CASSQRAGFMAGELFF
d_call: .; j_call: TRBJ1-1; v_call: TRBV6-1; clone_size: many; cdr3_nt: TGTGCCAGCAGTGGGCGACGGTCGTGGTCTGAAGCTTTCTTT; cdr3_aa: CASSGRRSWSEAFF
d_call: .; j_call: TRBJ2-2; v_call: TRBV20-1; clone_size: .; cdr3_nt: TGCAGTGTTGGGACGGGCCGGGGGACCGGGGAGCTGCTTTTT; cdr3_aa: CSVGTGRGTGELLF
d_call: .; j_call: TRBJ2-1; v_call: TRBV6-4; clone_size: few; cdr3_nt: TGTGCCAGCAGTGCCAAGGGCTACTGGGACCCCCGACAGTACAATGAGCAGTTCTTC; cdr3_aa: CASSAKGYWDPRQYNEQFF
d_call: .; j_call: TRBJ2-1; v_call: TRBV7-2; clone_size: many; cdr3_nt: TGTGCCAGCAGCACCGGACTCCTCCCTAATGAGCAGTTCTTC; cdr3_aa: CASSTGLLPNEQFF
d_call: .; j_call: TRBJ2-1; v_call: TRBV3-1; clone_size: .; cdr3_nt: TGTGCCAGCAGCCTATGGGGGGTAGCTGAATTCTACAATGAGCAGTTCTTC; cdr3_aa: CASSLWGVAEFYNEQFF
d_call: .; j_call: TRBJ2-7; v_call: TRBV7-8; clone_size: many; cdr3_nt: TGTGCCAGCCAGCCCCGGGACGGCTCCTACGAGCAGTACTTC; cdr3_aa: CASQPRDGSYEQYF
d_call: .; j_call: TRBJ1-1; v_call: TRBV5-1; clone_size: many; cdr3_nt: TGCGCCAGCAGCTTGTGGGTCCCAGGGACGGAGGGCCCGAACACTGAAGCTTTCTTT; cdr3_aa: CASSLWVPGTEGPNTEAFF
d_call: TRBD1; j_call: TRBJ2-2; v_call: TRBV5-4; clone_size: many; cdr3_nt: TGTGCCAGCAGCTTTGGTCTTCAGGGGGCTACCACCGGGGAGCTGTTTTTT; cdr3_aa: CASSFGLQGATTGELFF
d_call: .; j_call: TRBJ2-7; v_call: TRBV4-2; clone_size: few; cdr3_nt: TGTGCCAGCAGCCAAGAGGCTAGTGGGAGTTACGAGCAGTGCTTC; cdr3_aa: CASSQEASGSYEQCF
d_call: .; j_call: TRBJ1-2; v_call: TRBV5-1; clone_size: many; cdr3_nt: TGCGCCAGCAGCTTGAGCCCAGGGGCGGTCAACTATGGCTACACCTTC; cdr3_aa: CASSLSPGAVNYGYTF
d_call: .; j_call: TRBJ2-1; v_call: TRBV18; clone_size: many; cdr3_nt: TGTGCCTGCTCGCAGAGGGTTAATGAGCAGTTCTTC; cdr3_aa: CACSQRVNEQFF
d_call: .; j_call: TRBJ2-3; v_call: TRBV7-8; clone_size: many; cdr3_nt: TGTGCCAGCAGCCGTGACAGGTCCCGCACAGATACGCAGTATTTT; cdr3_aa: CASSRDRSRTDTQYF
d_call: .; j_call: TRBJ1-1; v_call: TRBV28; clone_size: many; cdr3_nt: TGTGCCAGCAGTCCGCCGGGGGGCGGGAACACTGAAGCTTTCTTT; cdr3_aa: CASSPPGGGNTEAFF
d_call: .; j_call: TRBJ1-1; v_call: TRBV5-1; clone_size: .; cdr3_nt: TGCGCCAGCAGCTTGGTTTCTGATCTTAACACTGAAGCTTTCTTT; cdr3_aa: CASSLVSDLNTEAFF
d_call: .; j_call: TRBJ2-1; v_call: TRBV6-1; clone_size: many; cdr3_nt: TGTGCCAGCCGGGTCTGGGATGAGCAGTTCTTC; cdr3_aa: CASRVWDEQFF
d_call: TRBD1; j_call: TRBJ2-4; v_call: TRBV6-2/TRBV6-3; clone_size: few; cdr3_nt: TGTGCCAGCAGCCTTGGACAGGACACAACCAAAAACATTCAGTACTTC; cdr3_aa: CASSLGQDTTKNIQYF
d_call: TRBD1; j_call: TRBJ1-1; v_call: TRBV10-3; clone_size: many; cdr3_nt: TGTGCCATCAGTGAGTCTAGGACAGGGGGGACTGAAGCTTTCTTT; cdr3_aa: CAISESRTGGTEAFF